This TCR beta chain was documented in a study of blood T cell repertoires in COVID-19. Germline V lookup: CDR1 MDHEN, CDR2 SYDVKM. The V gene lost 1 base and the J gene lost 4 bases, with 11 bases spanning the gap. The CDR3 is 15 amino acids. Cohort 3 donors counted as recovered after two negative PCRs, clearance, or resolved symptoms. In the original workflow: Quantification of nucleated cells was approximated via reference gene primer amplification. Assay: immunoSEQ multiplex PCR; the TCRdb copy retains only in-frame clones and omits some. D and trimming come from the DNA, and the V and J calls and clone size come from that table. The table has fewer than 400,000 clones, approximately 88% seen once; the top ten hold more than 5%.

The chain recombines TRBV28 with TRBJ1-3; weak D call: TRBD1 (6 bases). Material for sequencing was PBMCs or T cells enriched from blood (not recorded which). This receptor was taken from a man aged 25 to 40 who had recovered from COVID-19. The CDR3: CASSLSGVSGNTIYF. The CDR3 DNA is TGTGCCAGCAGTTTATCAGGGGTGAGCGGAAACACCATATATTTT.